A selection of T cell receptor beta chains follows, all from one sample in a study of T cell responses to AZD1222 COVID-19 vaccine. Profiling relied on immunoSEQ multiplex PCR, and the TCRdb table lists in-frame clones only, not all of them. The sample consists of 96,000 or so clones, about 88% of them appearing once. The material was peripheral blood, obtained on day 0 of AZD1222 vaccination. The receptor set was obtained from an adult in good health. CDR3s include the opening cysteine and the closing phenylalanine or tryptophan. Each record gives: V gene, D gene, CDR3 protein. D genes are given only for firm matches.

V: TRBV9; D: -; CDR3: CASSVTGGPYNEQFF
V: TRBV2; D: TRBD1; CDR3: CASSGDRGGYEQYF
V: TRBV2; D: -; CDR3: CASSESFGNTGELFF
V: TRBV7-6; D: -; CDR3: CASSLIQGGSPLHF
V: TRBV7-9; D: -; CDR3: CASSLEGGRGSGGAFF
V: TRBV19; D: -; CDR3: CASSIYEQYF
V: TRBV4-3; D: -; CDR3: CASSHLMGDNEKLFF
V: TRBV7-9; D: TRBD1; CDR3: CASSSFTGGDDEQYF
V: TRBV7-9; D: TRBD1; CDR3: CASSSTTGGYGYTF
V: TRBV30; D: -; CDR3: CAWSYSSSGNTIYF
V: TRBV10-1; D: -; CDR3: CASSESSNHPHYNEQFF
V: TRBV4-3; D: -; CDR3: CASSQSRHNSPLHF
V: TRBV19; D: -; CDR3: CASSIRSVNEKLFF
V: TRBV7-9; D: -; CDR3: CASSWGEGEAFF
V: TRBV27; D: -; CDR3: CASRADRSENQPQHF